The 18 T cell receptor beta chains in this list originate from one sample, sequenced in a study of shared clonotypes between healthy human individuals. CD8 cells classed as naive were CD45RO-negative and positively selected for CCR7, excluding terminally differentiated effector memory CD45RA+ cells. Using immunoSEQ multiplex PCR, the repertoire was profiled, and TCRdb retains in-frame clones only, with some absent. Of more than 2 million clones in the sample, roughly 94% were seen once. What was sequenced was naive CD8+ T cells sorted from blood. The receptors were sampled from a man younger than 35 in good health.

CDR3 protein: CASIPASYNEQFF. CDR3 in DNA: TGTGCCAGCATCCCGGCTTCCTACAATGAGCAGTTCTTC. The chain employs TRBV7-9 and TRBJ2-1; no firm D call. The CDR3 is 13 amino acids. Germline assignment: CDR1 SEHNR and CDR2 FQNEAQ (reference sequence). V dropped 7 bases and J dropped 1 base, with 8 bases sitting between them.

As concerns this clone: Other DNA variants within this sample encode the same CDR3. This chain links TRBV7-2 with TRBJ2-7, with TRBD2 as a possible D gene (6 bases). CDR1 and CDR2 (germline): SGHTA, FQGNSA. Trimming removed 4 bases from V and 3 bases from J, with 10 bases in between. This CDR3 is 13 amino acids long. The chain's CDR3 is CASSSRLGYEQYF. Here the CDR3 DNA reads TGTGCCAGCAGCTCCCGACTAGGCTACGAGCAGTACTTC.

This chain joins TRBV6-5 and TRBJ2-1, with 11 bases matching TRBD2. CDR3 length equals 15 residues. The V gene end was trimmed by 6 bases and the J gene end by 7 bases; junction bases not matched to a gene: 8. The germline CDR1 and CDR2 sequences are MNHEY and SVGAGI. CDR3 sequence (DNA): TGTGCCAGCAGCGCCCTCGGGACTAGCGGAAATGAGCAGTTCTTC. Encoded protein: CASSALGTSGNEQFF.

This sequence joins TRBV27 and TRBJ1-3; 9 bases match TRBD1. Trimming took 6 bases from V and 6 from J; bases not matched to a gene: 9. Germline CDR1 is MNHEY and CDR2 is SMNVEV (reference sequence). The CDR3 extends over 15 amino acids. CDR3 coding DNA: TGTGCCAGCAGCCCCCAGGGACAGGGTGAAAACACCATATATTTT. Translating gives CASSPQGQGENTIYF.

The J gene is TRBJ1-2, the V gene TRBV4-1; D possibly corresponds to TRBD1 (6 bases). V shed 3 bases and J shed 4 bases, with 9 bases lying between them. This CDR3 is built from 13 residues. CDR1 MGHRA and CDR2 YSYEKL come from the germline V gene. CDR3 residues: CASSQPTGYGYTF. The DNA of the CDR3 is TGCGCCAGCAGCCAGCCGACAGGCTATGGCTACACCTTC.

This sequence joins TRBV4-1 and TRBJ2-1; D uncertain. Per the germline V gene, CDR1 is MGHRA and CDR2 is YSYEKL. V was clipped by 4 bases and J by 3 bases, with 10 bases between them. The CDR3 extends over 14 amino acids. CDR3 sequence reads: CASSLRSGYNEQFF. In DNA form, the CDR3 reads TGCGCCAGCAGCCTTAGGTCTGGCTACAATGAGCAGTTCTTC.

Of note for this clone: The sample carries other DNA sequences with the same CDR3. This sequence joins TRBV11-2 and TRBJ2-7, with D unresolved. Deletions cut 3 bases from V and 7 bases from J, with 4 bases between. Germline CDR1 SGHAT, CDR2 FQNNGV. There are 10 residues in the CDR3. This CDR3 is CASSFDEQYF. In nucleotides, the CDR3 is TGTGCCAGCAGCTTTGATGAGCAGTACTTC. Together with reference TRBV11-2 and TRBJ2-7, the CDR3 gives the full variable domain: EAGVAQSPRYKIIEKRQSVAFWCNPISGHATLYWYQQILGQGPKLLIQFQNNGVVDDSQLPKDRFSAERLKGVDSTLKIQPAKLEDSAVYLCASSFDEQYFGPGTRLTVT.

Of note for this clone: At the DNA level, this CDR3 is encoded by other sequences in the same sample as well. The chain uses TRBV6-5 and TRBJ1-1; TRBD1 might be the D (5 bases). V was pared by 4 bases and J by 1 base, with 7 bases between. CDR3 length: 13 amino acids. Germline loops: CDR1 MNHEY, CDR2 SVGAGI. The CDR3 nucleotides read TGTGCCAGCAGTTTGACAGAGAACACTGAAGCTTTCTTT. This sequence encodes CASSLTENTEAFF.

This chain joins TRBV4-1 and TRBJ2-7; 9 bases map to TRBD1. This CDR3 is 18 amino acids long. CDR1 is MGHRA and CDR2 is YSYEKL in the germline V gene. After removal of 5 bases from V and 0 bases from J, the junction contained 14 bases not matched to a gene. CDR3 residues: CASSDITGTGFSSYEQYF. CDR3 in DNA: TGCGCCAGCAGCGACATAACCGGGACAGGGTTTAGCTCCTACGAGCAGTACTTC.

The rearrangement uses TRBV19 and TRBJ2-7; 9 bases align to TRBD1. The germline V gene encodes CDR1 LNHDA and CDR2 SQIVND (reference sequence). After removal of 7 bases from V and 5 bases from J, the junction contained 3 bases not matched to a gene. The CDR3 is made up of 12 amino acids. The CDR3 region has the DNA TGTGCCAGTATGGGGACAGGGAACGAGCAGTACTTC. This sequence encodes CASMGTGNEQYF.

The V and J genes are TRBV7-9 and TRBJ1-5; 9 bases are a match to TRBD1. Looked up from germline, CDR1 is SEHNR and CDR2 is FQNEAQ (reference sequence). Trimming took 5 bases from V and 7 from J; bases not matched to a gene: 9. The CDR3 length is 15 residues. In nucleotides, the CDR3 is TGTGCCAGCAGCAGTACCGGGACAGGGCCCCAGCCCCAGCATTTT. Translation gives CASSSTGTGPQPQHF.

On this clone: Other DNA sequences in this sample translate to the same CDR3. The genes are TRBV7-9 and TRBJ2-3; D gene ambiguous. The CDR3 extends over 13 amino acids. Trimming cost V 1 base and J 4 bases, with 6 bases left between them. Germline V gene sequence: CDR1 SEHNR, CDR2 FQNEAQ (reference sequence). The CDR3 region has the DNA TGTGCCAGCAGCTTAGACGGAGCAGATACGCAGTATTTT. It is translated as CASSLDGADTQYF.

In regard to this clone: Distinct nucleotide sequences in the sample also encode this CDR3. The rearrangement joins TRBV28 to TRBJ2-3; either TRBD1 or TRBD2 may supply D (5 bases each). V lost 3 bases and J lost 2, with 9 bases in between. This CDR3 contains 14 residues. The germline V gene has CDR1 MDHEN and CDR2 SYDVKM. The CDR3 sequence is CASSLVGDTDTQYF. Written as DNA, the CDR3 is TGTGCCAGCAGTTTGGTGGGGGACACAGATACGCAGTATTTT.

The chain employs TRBV4-1 and TRBJ1-5, with D perhaps matching TRBD1 (5 bases). The V end lost 1 base, the J end lost 9 bases, and 19 bases lay between the germline ends. The CDR3 runs to 16 residues. The germline gives CDR1 MGHRA, CDR2 YSYEKL. CDR3 loop: CASSQVGSGGVGPQHF. Here the CDR3 DNA reads TGCGCCAGCAGCCAAGTGGGTTCCGGGGGAGTGGGGCCCCAGCATTTT.

This clone has just one count. Within the sample, other DNA sequences also encode this same CDR3. In nucleotides, the CDR3 is TGTGCCAGCAGCCCAACTAGCGGGAGCAGCTACGAGCAGTACTTC. It encodes CASSPTSGSSYEQYF. The rearrangement joins TRBV6-5 to TRBJ2-7; TRBD2 matches at 11 bases. Per the germline V gene, CDR1 is MNHEY and CDR2 is SVGAGI. With V trimmed by 6 bases and J by 3 bases, 7 bases remained unmatched. There are 15 residues in the CDR3.

This sequence joins TRBV5-1 and TRBJ1-2; 10 bases are a match to TRBD1. After removal of 2 bases from V and 8 bases from J, the junction contained 9 bases not matched to a gene. The CDR3 runs to 15 residues. Per germline, CDR1 SGHRS and CDR2 YFSETQ. This chain's CDR3 is CASSFARQGAGGYTF. CDR3 nucleotide sequence: TGCGCCAGCAGCTTCGCGAGACAGGGGGCAGGCGGCTACACCTTC.

This chain links TRBV13 with TRBJ2-1; 11 nucleotides line up with TRBD1. After removal of 8 bases from V and 3 bases from J, the junction contained 9 bases not matched to a gene. Germline assignment: CDR1 PRHDT and CDR2 FYEKMQ (reference sequence). The CDR3 has 16 residues. CDR3 sequence (DNA): TGTGCCAGCGGGACCGGTGGGACAGGGGGCTACAATGAGCAGTTCTTC. It yields the protein CASGTGGTGGYNEQFF.

The chain recombines TRBV7-9 with TRBJ1-4; TRBD1 is a possible D gene (5 bases). The ends were cut back, 5 bases at V and 5 bases at J, with 27 bases in the middle. The germline V gene encodes CDR1 SEHNR and CDR2 FQNEAQ (reference sequence). This CDR3 is built from 19 residues. This chain's CDR3 is CASSSSRRGELRQNEKLFF. The CDR3 DNA reads TGTGCCAGCAGCAGTAGCCGACGAGGGGAACTACGGCAAAATGAAAAACTGTTTTTT. Combining the CDR3 with reference TRBV7-9 and TRBJ1-4 gives the whole variable domain DTGVSQNPRHKITKRGQNVTFRCDPISEHNRLYWYRQTLGQGPEFLTYFQNEAQLEKSRLLSDRFSAERPKGSFSTLEIQRTEQGDSAMYLCASSSSRRGELRQNEKLFFGSGTQLSVL.